This TCR beta chain was found in a study of shared clonotypes between healthy human individuals. Free of recent acute infections or vaccinations, the donors were healthy HIV-negative adults. Splitting of CD4+ cells produced CD45RA+ naive and CD45RA-negative memory subsets. The V and J ends lost 1 base and 6 bases respectively, with 8 bases between them. The CDR3 length is 12 residues. CDR1 and CDR2 (germline): SGHDT, YYEEEE. Several immunoSEQ plates received, in even portions, the genomic DNA of each subset. Data came from immunoSEQ multiplex PCR; TCRdb stores just in-frame clones and leaves some out. The sample consists of some 1,400,000 clones, more than 95% of them appearing once.

The rearrangement links TRBV5-6 to TRBJ2-7; perhaps TRBD1 as D (6 bases). Specimen: naive CD4+ T cells sorted from blood. Stated subset: CD45RA+ positively selected. The TCR comes from a young man in good health. The CDR3, as DNA: TGTGCCAGCAGCTTGACAGGGTTCGAGCAGTACTTC. Amino acids: CASSLTGFEQYF.